This TCR beta chain was found in a study of T cells after yellow fever vaccination. General study results and limits: Sorted repertoires could include abundant contaminating clonotypes from bulk cells. It was a weaker secondary response, yet one that peaked faster, at day 5 versus 15.

The junction had 7 bases not matched to a gene; V was cut back by 9 bases and J by 0 bases. The germline V gene has CDR1 MNHNS and CDR2 SASEGT. The CDR3 is 14 amino acids. Only a few counts were recorded for this clonotype. Its specificity is unknown. It was through 5'RACE template switching that TCR cDNA was made, with a universal primer site and UMIs added. TCRdb reprocessed the 5' RACE reads with MiXCR, giving one entry per CDR3 protein. The repertoire includes about 330,000 distinct CDR3 sequences, roughly 7% of them detected once, and 15% to 20% sits in the top ten. This clonotype was obtained from a man younger than 30 who received the YFV17D yellow fever vaccine. This sequence joins TRBV6-1 and TRBJ2-7; TRBD1 matches 8 bases. The sequences come from PBMCs, collected roughly 47 days after the first yellow fever vaccination. Here the CDR3 DNA reads TGTGCCAGTAGGGTACAGGGGGACTCCTACGAGCAGTACGTC. The encoded protein is CASRVQGDSYEQYV.